This T cell receptor (beta chain) originates from a study of human T cells and chemical hapten exposure. V shed 6 bases and J shed 12 bases, with 18 bases lying between them. Germline assignment: CDR1 MNHEY and CDR2 SVGAGI. The CDR3 sequence is 14 residues long. Indicated time point: healthy volunteer bleed at 6 weeks. Someone pulled total RNA out of unfractionated whole blood. TCRdb re-called the RACE reads with MiXCR, one entry per CDR3 protein. The sample lists 35,000 to 50,000 distinct CDR3 sequences, 3.7% occurring once. The sequencing input was whole blood. The sequence was obtained from a human donor in good health. Some clones in this sample may be carry-over from other donors' samples. The chain combines TRBV6-5 with TRBJ1-6, with D possibly matching TRBD1 (6 bases). CDR3 sequence reads: CASRRRRDILPLHF. The CDR3 DNA sequence: TGTGCCAGCAGACGACGCCGGGACATCTTACCCCTCCACTTT.